These 14 T cell receptor beta chains share one sample of origin, sequenced in a study of PD-1 blockade in classical Hodgkin lymphoma. Sequenced by immunoSEQ multiplex PCR; TCRdb stores in-frame clones only, minus some. The table lists around 13,000 clones, under 90% of them singletons. The patients all showed relapse after autologous stem cell transplantation, while their brentuximab vedotin exposure varied. The study purified CD4+ T cells from thawed PBMCs using magnetic negative selection. This material consisted of CD4+ T cells from blood, taken at baseline. The source is a human donor with classical Hodgkin lymphoma.

The J gene is TRBJ2-3, the V gene TRBV11-2; TRBD2 agrees at 13 bases. With V trimmed by 5 bases and J by 0 bases, 5 bases remained unmatched. The germline CDR1 and CDR2 sequences are SGHAT and FQNNGV. This CDR3 is built from 17 residues. CDR3 protein: CASSRTSGGHSTDTQYF. The CDR3 DNA sequence: TGTGCCAGCAGCCGGACTAGCGGGGGACACAGCACAGATACGCAGTATTTT.

The chain recombines TRBV10-3 with TRBJ2-5; TRBD1 is a possible D gene (6 bases). The end of the DNA is better explained by TRBJ2-7, so the J call may be wrong. The CDR3 spans 14 residues. Germline loops: CDR1 ENHRY, CDR2 SYGVKD. The DNA for the CDR3 is TGTGCCATCGGAAGACCCGACAGGACCTACGAGCAGTACTTC. Its protein is CAIGRPDRTYEQYF.

The count of this clone is one. The V call is TRBV9, the J call TRBJ2-5; D may be TRBD2 (6 bases). V lost 2 bases to trimming and J lost 5 bases, with 16 bases between them. From germline, CDR1 is SGDLS and CDR2 YYNGEE. The CDR3 runs to 15 residues. The CDR3 bases are TGTGCCAGCAGCGTCTCTACGGGAGAGCAGGAGACCCAGTACTTC. This encodes CASSVSTGEQETQYF.

The CDR3 region is CASSAKGGANVLTF. The CDR3 coding sequence is TGTGCCAGCAGCGCTAAAGGTGGGGCCAACGTCCTGACTTTC. The chain employs TRBV2 and TRBJ2-6; D not certain. The V end lost 6 bases, the J end lost 3 bases, and 9 bases lay between the germline ends. From germline, CDR1 is SNHLY and CDR2 FYNNEI. There are 14 residues in the CDR3.

The chain is built from TRBV19 and TRBJ1-5, with D possibly matching TRBD1 (6 bases). This CDR3 spans 15 amino acids. V lost 0 bases to trimming and J lost 5 bases, with 11 bases between them. Germline values: CDR1 LNHDA, CDR2 SQIVND (reference sequence). The CDR3 DNA sequence: TGTGCCAGTAGTATAGAACCCTACAGGGATCAGCCCCAGCATTTT. Its protein product is CASSIEPYRDQPQHF.

The chain recombines TRBV6-4 with TRBJ1-1, with D uncertain. The V end lost 7 bases, the J end lost 4 bases, and 16 bases lay between the germline ends. CDR1 is MRHNA and CDR2 is SNTAGT in the germline V gene. The CDR3 runs 14 residues. In DNA, the CDR3 is TGTGCCAGCATGAGGACGGGAGTCAGCACTGAAGCTTTCTTT. Protein: CASMRTGVSTEAFF.

This clone was seen just once. The chain couples TRBV7-2 to TRBJ2-1; D might be TRBD2 (6 bases). The germline V gene has CDR1 SGHTA and CDR2 FQGNSA. Trimming removed 4 bases at V and 5 bases at J, with 15 bases between. CDR3 length equals 15 residues. CDR3 in DNA: TGTGCCAGCAGCTCCCGGGACTTACCCAACAATGAGCAGTTCTTC. Its protein product is CASSSRDLPNNEQFF.

This sequence joins TRBV19 and TRBJ2-5; 8 bases are a match to TRBD1. V lost 5 bases, J lost 5 bases, and 10 bases stayed unmatched. Per germline, CDR1 LNHDA and CDR2 SQIVND (reference sequence). CDR3 length: 15 amino acids. The CDR3 region has the DNA TGTGCCAGTAGTCTACGGGACAGGCCCCGTGAGACCCAGTACTTC. Translating it yields CASSLRDRPRETQYF.

V usage is TRBV11-2 and J usage is TRBJ2-7; weak D call: TRBD1 (6 bases). Looked up from germline, CDR1 is SGHAT and CDR2 is FQNNGV. Trimming shortened V by 2 bases and J by 2 bases, and 22 bases separated the two germline ends. The CDR3 covers 18 residues. Written as DNA, the CDR3 is TGTGCCAGCAGCTTATACGGTAAGGGACACGCATCAGCCTACGAGCAGTACTTC. It specifies CASSLYGKGHASAYEQYF. The variable domain in full, with the rest retrieved from reference TRBV11-2 and TRBJ2-7, is EAGVAQSPRYKIIEKRQSVAFWCNPISGHATLYWYQQILGQGPKLLIQFQNNGVVDDSQLPKDRFSAERLKGVDSTLKIQPAKLEDSAVYLCASSLYGKGHASAYEQYFGPGTRLTVT.

The gene calls are TRBV5-1 and TRBJ1-4; the D gene is possibly TRBD1 (6 bases). There are 15 residues in the CDR3. Trimming removed 0 bases at V and 5 bases at J, with 11 bases between. Germline CDR1 is SGHRS and CDR2 is YFSETQ. For the CDR3, the DNA is TGCGCCAGCAGCTTGGTCGGGGGGGCGAATGAAAAACTGTTTTTT. Translation gives CASSLVGGANEKLFF.

The table lists this clone with a few counts. The gene calls are TRBV19 and TRBJ1-5, with D possibly matching TRBD1 (5 bases). The CDR3 consists of 12 residues. Germline CDR1 is LNHDA and CDR2 is SQIVND (reference sequence). Trimming shortened V by 6 bases and J by 2 bases, and 5 bases separated the two germline ends. CDR3 bases: TGTGCCAGTAGACAGGGCAATCAGCCCCAGCATTTT. Residues: CASRQGNQPQHF.

This clone was seen a handful of times. This chain connects TRBV7-9 to TRBJ2-7; no firm D call. This CDR3 is built from 14 residues. Germline values: CDR1 SEHNR, CDR2 FQNEAQ (reference sequence). Trimming removed 1 base at V and 0 bases at J, with 7 bases between. Here the CDR3 reads CASSLDSLSYEQYF. CDR3 in DNA: TGTGCCAGCAGCTTAGACAGCCTCTCCTACGAGCAGTACTTC.

The rearrangement uses TRBV2 and TRBJ1-4; 11 positions agree with TRBD1. This CDR3 is built from 15 residues. Looked up from germline, CDR1 is SNHLY and CDR2 is FYNNEI. With V trimmed by 4 bases and J by 8 bases, 6 bases remained unmatched. CDR3 protein: CASSASRDRGEKLFF. CDR3 in DNA: TGTGCCAGCAGTGCAAGCCGGGACAGGGGGGAAAAACTGTTTTTT.

J is TRBJ2-7 and V is TRBV6-5, with TRBD2 matching over 7 bases. The CDR3 extends over 16 amino acids. After removal of 4 bases from V and 3 bases from J, the junction contained 12 bases not matched to a gene. Germline V gene lookup returns CDR1 MNHEY and CDR2 SVGAGI. The CDR3 sequence is CASSFLQAGAIYEQYF. CDR3 bases: TGTGCCAGCAGTTTCCTTCAGGCGGGAGCAATCTACGAGCAGTACTTC.